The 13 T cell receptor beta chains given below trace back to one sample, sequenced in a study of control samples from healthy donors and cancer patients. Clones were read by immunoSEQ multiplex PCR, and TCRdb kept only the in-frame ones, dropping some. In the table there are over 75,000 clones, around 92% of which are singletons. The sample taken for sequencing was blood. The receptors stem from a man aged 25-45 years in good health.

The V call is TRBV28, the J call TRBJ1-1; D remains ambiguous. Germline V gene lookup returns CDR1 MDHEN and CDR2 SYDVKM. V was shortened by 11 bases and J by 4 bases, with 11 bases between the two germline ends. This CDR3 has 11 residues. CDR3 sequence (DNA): TGTGCCGTCCAGGACCTCACTGAAGCTTTCTTT. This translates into CAVQDLTEAFF.

CDR3 loop: CASSQVQTGIKNEQYF. The CDR3 coding sequence is TGTGCCAGCAGCCAAGTCCAGACAGGGATAAAGAACGAGCAGTACTTC. The chain employs TRBV3-1 (or the pseudogene TRBV3-2) and TRBJ2-7; TRBD1 matches 7 bases. The CDR3 is 16 residues long. CDR1 and CDR2 (germline): LGHDT, YNNKEL (reference sequence). J lost 5 bases, V lost 1 base, and 11 bases had no gene match.

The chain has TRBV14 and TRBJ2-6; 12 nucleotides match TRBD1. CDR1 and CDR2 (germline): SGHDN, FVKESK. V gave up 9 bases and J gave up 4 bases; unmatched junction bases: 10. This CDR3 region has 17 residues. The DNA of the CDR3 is TGTGCCAGTAATCGGGGACAGGGGGCGATCGGGGCCAACGTCCTGACTTTC. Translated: CASNRGQGAIGANVLTF.

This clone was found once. The CDR3 sequence: CASSLNANSGNTIYF. The CDR3 nucleotides are TGTGCCAGCAGCTTAAACGCTAACTCTGGAAACACCATATATTTT. This chain uses TRBV7-7 with TRBJ1-3; D remains ambiguous. The CDR3 runs to 15 residues. Germline V gene data show CDR1 as SSHAT and CDR2 as FNYEAQ (reference sequence). V shed 2 bases and J shed 0 bases, with 8 bases lying between them.

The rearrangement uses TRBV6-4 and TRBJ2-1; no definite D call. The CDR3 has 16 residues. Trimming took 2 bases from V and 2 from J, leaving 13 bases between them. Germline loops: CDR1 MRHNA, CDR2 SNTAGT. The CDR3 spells CASSDSILGTYNEQFF. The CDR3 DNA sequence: TGTGCCAGCAGTGACAGCATCCTGGGGACCTACAATGAGCAGTTCTTC.

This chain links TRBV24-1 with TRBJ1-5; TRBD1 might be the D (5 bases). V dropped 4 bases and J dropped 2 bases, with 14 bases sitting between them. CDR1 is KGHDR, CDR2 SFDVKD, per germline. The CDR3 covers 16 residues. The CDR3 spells CATSEGGTRGNQPQHF. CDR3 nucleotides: TGTGCCACCAGTGAGGGCGGGACCCGGGGCAATCAGCCCCAGCATTTT.

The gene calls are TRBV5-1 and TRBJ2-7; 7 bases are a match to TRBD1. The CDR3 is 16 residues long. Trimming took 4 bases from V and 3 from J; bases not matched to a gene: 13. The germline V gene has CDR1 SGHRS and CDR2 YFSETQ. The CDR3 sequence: CASSPKTGTVNYEQYF. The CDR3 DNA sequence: TGCGCCAGCAGCCCGAAGACCGGGACAGTTAACTACGAGCAGTACTTC.

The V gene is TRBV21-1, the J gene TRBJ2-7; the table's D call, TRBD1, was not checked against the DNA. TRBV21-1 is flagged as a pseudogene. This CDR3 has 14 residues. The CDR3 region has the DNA TGTGCCAGCAGCATACAGGGAACCTACTACGAGCAGTACTTC. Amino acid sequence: CASSIQGTYYEQYF.

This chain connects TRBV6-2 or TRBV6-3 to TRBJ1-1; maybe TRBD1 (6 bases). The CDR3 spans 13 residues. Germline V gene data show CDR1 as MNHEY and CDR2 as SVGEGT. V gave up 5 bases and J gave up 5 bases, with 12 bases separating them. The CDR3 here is CASSPQGGTEAFF. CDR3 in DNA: TGTGCCAGCAGTCCACAGGGTGGAACTGAAGCTTTCTTT.

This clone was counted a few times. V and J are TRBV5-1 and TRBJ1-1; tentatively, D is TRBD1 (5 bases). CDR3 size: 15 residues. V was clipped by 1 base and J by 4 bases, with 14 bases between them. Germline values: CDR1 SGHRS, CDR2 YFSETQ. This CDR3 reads CASSLHFGGGTEAFF. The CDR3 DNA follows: TGCGCCAGCAGCTTGCACTTTGGCGGGGGCACTGAAGCTTTCTTT.

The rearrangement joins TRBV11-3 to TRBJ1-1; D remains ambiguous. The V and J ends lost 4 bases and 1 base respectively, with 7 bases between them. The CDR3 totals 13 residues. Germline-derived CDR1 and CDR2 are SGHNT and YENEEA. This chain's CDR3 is CASSSRQNTEAFF. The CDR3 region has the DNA TGTGCCAGCAGCTCCCGACAGAACACTGAAGCTTTCTTT.

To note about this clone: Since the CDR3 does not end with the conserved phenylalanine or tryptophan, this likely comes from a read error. The CDR3 region is CASRENDEQYL. CDR3 nucleotide sequence: TGTGCCAGCAGAGAGAACGACGAGCAGTACCTC. The chain employs TRBV2 and TRBJ2-7; D is undetermined. Germline V gives CDR1 SNHLY, CDR2 FYNNEI. V dropped 6 bases and J dropped 5 bases, with 8 bases sitting between them. The CDR3 runs 11 residues.

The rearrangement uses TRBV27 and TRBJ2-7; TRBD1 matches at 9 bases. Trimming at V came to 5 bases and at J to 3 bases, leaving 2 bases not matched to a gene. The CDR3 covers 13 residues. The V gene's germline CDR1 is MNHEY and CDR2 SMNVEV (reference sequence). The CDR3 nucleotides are TGTGCCAGCAGTAGGGACAGGGACTACGAGCAGTACTTC. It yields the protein CASSRDRDYEQYF.